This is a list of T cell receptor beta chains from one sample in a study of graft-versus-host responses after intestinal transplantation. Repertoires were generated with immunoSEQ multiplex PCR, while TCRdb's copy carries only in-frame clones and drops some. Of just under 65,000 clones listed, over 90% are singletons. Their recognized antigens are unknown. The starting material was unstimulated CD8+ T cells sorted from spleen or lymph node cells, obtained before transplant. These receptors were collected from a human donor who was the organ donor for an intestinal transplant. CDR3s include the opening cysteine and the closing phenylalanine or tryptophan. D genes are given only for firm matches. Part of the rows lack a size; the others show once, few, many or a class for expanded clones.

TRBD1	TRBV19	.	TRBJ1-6	TGTGCCAGTAGTATGGGGACAGGGGGCAATTCACCCCTCCACTTT	CASSMGTGGNSPLHF
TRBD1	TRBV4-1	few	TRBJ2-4	TGCGCCAGCAGCCAAGATGCAGGGACAGATACTGTAGCCAAAAACATTCAGTACTTC	CASSQDAGTDTVAKNIQYF
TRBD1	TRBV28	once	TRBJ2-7	TGTGCCAGCAGTTTACAAGGGACAGGGGGCTACGAGCAGTACTTC	CASSLQGTGGYEQYF
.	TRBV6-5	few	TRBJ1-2	TGTGCCAGCAGGATCGGACATACTAACTATGGCTACACCTTC	CASRIGHTNYGYTF
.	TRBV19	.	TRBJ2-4	TGTGCCAGTAGTATTCGGCGGCTAGCCAAAAACATTCAGTACTTC	CASSIRRLAKNIQYF
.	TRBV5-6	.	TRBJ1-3	TGTGCCAGCAGCTTGCATACGGGGTTTGAAAACACCATATATTTT	CASSLHTGFENTIYF
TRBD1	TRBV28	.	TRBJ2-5	TGTGCCAGCAGTCTTACAGGGGGTCAAGAGACCCAGTACTTC	CASSLTGGQETQYF
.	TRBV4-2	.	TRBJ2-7	TGTGCCAGCAGCCAAACGGCTGTACGGGGTAGGTACGAGCAGTACTTC	CASSQTAVRGRYEQYF
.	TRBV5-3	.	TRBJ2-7	TGTGCCAGAAGCCGAGGGGGGCAGTACTTC	CARSRGGQYF
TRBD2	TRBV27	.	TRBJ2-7	TGTGCCAGCAGTTTAATGGGACTAGCGGGAGGGCCCTTCTACGAGCAGTACTTC	CASSLMGLAGGPFYEQYF
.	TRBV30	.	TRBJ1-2	TGTGCCTGGAGTGGGACTTATGTCTATGGCTACACCTTC	CAWSGTYVYGYTF
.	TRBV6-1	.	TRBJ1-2	TGTGCCACTCCCGGGAGGTCTAAGGTGCCCTATGGCTACACCTTC	CATPGRSKVPYGYTF
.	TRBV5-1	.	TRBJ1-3	TGCGCCAGCAGCTTGGAAGAGGGTTCTGGAAACACCATATATTTT	CASSLEEGSGNTIYF
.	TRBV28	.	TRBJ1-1	TGTGCCAGCTTTAACGGGGGAAACACTGAAGCTTTCTTT	CASFNGGNTEAFF
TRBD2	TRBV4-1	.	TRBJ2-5	TGCGCCAGCAGCCAAAGTAGCGGGAGCGAGACCCAGTACTTC	CASSQSSGSETQYF